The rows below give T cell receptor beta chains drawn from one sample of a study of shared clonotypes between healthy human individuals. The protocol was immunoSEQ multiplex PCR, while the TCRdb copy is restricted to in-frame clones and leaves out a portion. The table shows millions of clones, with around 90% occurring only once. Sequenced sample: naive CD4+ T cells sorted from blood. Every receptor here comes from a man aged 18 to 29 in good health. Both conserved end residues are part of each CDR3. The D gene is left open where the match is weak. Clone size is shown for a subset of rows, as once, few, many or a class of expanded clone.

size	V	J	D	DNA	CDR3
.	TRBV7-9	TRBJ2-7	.	TGTGCCAGCAGCTTAACGGGGCTTCACTCCTACGAGCAGTACTTC	CASSLTGLHSYEQYF
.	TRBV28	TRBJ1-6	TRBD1	TGTGCCAGCCATACTACAGGGGGTTCACCCCTCCACTTT	CASHTTGGSPLHF
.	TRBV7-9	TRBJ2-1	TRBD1	TGTGCCAGCAGCCCCGACAGGGGCTCCTACAATGAGCAGTTCTTC	CASSPDRGSYNEQFF
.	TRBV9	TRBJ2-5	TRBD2	TGTGCCAGCTCCGGGGGTCTAGCGGGGGTAAAATTCAAAGAGACCCAGTACTTC	CASSGGLAGVKFKETQYF
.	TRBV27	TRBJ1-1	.	TGTGCCAGCAGGAGGGGACGGGGGAACACTGAAGCTTTCTTT	CASRRGRGNTEAFF
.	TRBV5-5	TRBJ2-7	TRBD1	TGTGCCAGCAGCTGGACGGGACAGGGCACCTACGAGCAGTACTTC	CASSWTGQGTYEQYF
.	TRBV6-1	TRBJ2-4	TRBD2	TGTGCCAGCAGTGAAGCCGGCGGGGGGGCATTCTATGCCAAAAACATTCAGTACTTC	CASSEAGGGAFYAKNIQYF
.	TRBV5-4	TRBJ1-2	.	TGTGCCAGCAGCCTACCGGTTATGGACGGCTACACCTTC	CASSLPVMDGYTF
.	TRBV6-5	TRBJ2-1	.	TGTGCCAGCAGTTCCCCCTACAATGAGCAGTTCTTC	CASSSPYNEQFF
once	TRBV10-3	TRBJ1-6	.	TGTGCCGGCTCTACGGGTCCCTATAATTCACCCCTCCACTTT	CAGSTGPYNSPLHF
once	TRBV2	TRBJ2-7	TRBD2	TGTGCCAGCACGGAGACTAGCCACGAGCAGTACTTC	CASTETSHEQYF
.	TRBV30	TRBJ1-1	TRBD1	TGTGCCTGGACCCCGGGACAGAGTACTGAAGCTTTCTTT	CAWTPGQSTEAFF
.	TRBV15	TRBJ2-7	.	TGTGCCACCAGCAGAGATTTGGCAGTTGAGGGTGTCTACGAGCAGTACTTC	CATSRDLAVEGVYEQYF
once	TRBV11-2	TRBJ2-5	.	TGTGCCAGCAGCCCGGGACCAACCGGAGAGACCCAGTACTTC	CASSPGPTGETQYF
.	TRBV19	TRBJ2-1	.	TGTGCCAGTAGTATAAGGTCTAGAGGTGAGCAGTTCTTC	CASSIRSRGEQFF
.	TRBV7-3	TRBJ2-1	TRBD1	TGTGCCAGCAGCTTGCAGGGGGCCTACAATGAGCAGTTCTTC	CASSLQGAYNEQFF
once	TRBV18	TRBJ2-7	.	TGTGCCAGCTCACCACCAAACACGAAACAGGTCTACGAGCAGTACTTC	CASSPPNTKQVYEQYF
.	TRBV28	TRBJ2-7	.	TGTGCCAGCAGTTTAATTGGGATCAGTTACGAGCAGTACTTC	CASSLIGISYEQYF
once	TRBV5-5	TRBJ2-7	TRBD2	TGTGCCAGCAGCTTCGGGGACCTAGCGGGAGCTTTCGAGCAGTACTTC	CASSFGDLAGAFEQYF
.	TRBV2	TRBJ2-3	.	TGTGCCAGCAAAAGCAGCTTCACAGATACGCAGTATTTT	CASKSSFTDTQYF
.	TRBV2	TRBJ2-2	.	TGTGCCAGCAGTGAATATGGGGAGCTGTTTTTT	CASSEYGELFF
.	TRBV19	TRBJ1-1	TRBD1	TGTGCCAGCAGAAACGGACAGGGAAGGACTGAAGCTTTCTTT	CASRNGQGRTEAFF
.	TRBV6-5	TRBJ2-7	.	TGTGCCAGCAGTTACTCCGCAGGGGTCTACGAGCAGTACTTC	CASSYSAGVYEQYF
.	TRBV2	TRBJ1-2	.	TGTGCCAGCAGCAGGGTCGAATATGGCTACACCTTC	CASSRVEYGYTF
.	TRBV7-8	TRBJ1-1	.	TGTGCCAGCAGCCCCGGGTATGAAGCTTTCTTT	CASSPGYEAFF
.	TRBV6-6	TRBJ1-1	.	TGTGCCAGCGTAAACACGGGGCCACTAAACACTGAAGCTTTCTTT	CASVNTGPLNTEAFF
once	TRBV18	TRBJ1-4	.	TGTGCCAGCTCACCAATGACCGCAAATGAAAAACTGTTTTTT	CASSPMTANEKLFF
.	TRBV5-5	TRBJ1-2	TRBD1	TGTGCCAGCAGCCCAAACAGGGGATCCTATGGCTACACCTTC	CASSPNRGSYGYTF
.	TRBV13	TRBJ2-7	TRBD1	TGTGCCAGCAGCTTCCGGGACAGGGGGAAGGAGCAGTACTTC	CASSFRDRGKEQYF
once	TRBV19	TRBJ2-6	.	TGTGCCAGTAGTATAGATACGGTGCCAAGGTCTGGGGCCAACGTCCTGACTTTC	CASSIDTVPRSGANVLTF
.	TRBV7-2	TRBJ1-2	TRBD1	TGTGCCAGCAGCCTCCCACAGGGGGCGGGAGGCTACACCTTC	CASSLPQGAGGYTF
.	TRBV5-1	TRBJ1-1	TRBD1	TGCGCCAGCAGCTTGGATGTCAGGGGGGACTCAGAAGCTTTCTTT	CASSLDVRGDSEAFF
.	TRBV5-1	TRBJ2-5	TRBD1	TGCGCCAGCAGCTGGGGACAGGGTTTTGAGACCCAGTACTTC	CASSWGQGFETQYF
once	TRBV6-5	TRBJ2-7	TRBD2	TGTGCCACCCGCCCTGGGACTAGCTTTGGGCAGTACTTC	CATRPGTSFGQYF
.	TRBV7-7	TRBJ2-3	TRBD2	TGTGCTAGCAGCCAAGGACTAGCGGGCACAGATACGCAGTATTTT	CASSQGLAGTDTQYF
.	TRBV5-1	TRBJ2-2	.	TGCGCCAGCGTACACGAACAGGGCCCCGGGGAGCTGTTTTTT	CASVHEQGPGELFF
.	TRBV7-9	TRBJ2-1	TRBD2	TGTGCCAGCAGCTCTCTAGCGGGGGGGCCCTACAATGAGCAGTTCTTC	CASSSLAGGPYNEQFF
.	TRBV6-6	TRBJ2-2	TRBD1	TGTGCCAGCAGTAAGGGCGGGACAGGGGACACCGGGGAGCTGTTTTTT	CASSKGGTGDTGELFF
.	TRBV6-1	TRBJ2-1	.	TGTGCCAGCAGGCCCCTTAGCGGTTCCTACAATGAGCAGTTCTTC	CASRPLSGSYNEQFF
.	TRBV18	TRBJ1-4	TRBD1	TGTGCCAGCTCCCAAACGCCGGGACAGGGAAATGAAAAACTGTTTTTT	CASSQTPGQGNEKLFF
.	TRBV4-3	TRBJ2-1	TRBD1	TGCGCCAGCAGCCAAGATGGAGTCGGGACAGGGCGGAATGAGCAGTTCTTC	CASSQDGVGTGRNEQFF
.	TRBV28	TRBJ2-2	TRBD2	TGTGCCAGCAGTTTCTCGGGGAGGGGGAACACCGGGGAGCTGTTTTTT	CASSFSGRGNTGELFF
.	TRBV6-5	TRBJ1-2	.	TGTGCCAGCAGTCCCGCCGGGGTCGGCTATGGCTACACCTTC	CASSPAGVGYGYTF
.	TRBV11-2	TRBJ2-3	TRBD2	TGTGCCAGCAGCTTATCCCCACCGGGGGGGCCCGGGGATACGCAATATTTT	CASSLSPPGGPGDTQYF
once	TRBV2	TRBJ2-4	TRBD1	TGTGCCAGCAGTGAACAGGGGGCCTCGAGCATTCAGTACTTC	CASSEQGASSIQYF
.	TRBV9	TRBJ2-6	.	TGTGCCAGCACCCGGGCACCTGGGGCCAACGTCCTGACTTTC	CASTRAPGANVLTF
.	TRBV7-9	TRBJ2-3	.	TGTGCCAGCAGCTTCCAGCGGGTTTCTAGCACAGATACGCAGTATTTT	CASSFQRVSSTDTQYF
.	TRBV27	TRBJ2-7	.	TGTGCCAGCAGTTTATCCTCTCCGAGGGTCCACGAGCAGTACTTC	CASSLSSPRVHEQYF
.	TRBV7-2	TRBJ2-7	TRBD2	TGTGCCAGCAGCCCCCCCCGGGGGGGCCCAGGGTCCTACGAGCAGTACTTC	CASSPPRGGPGSYEQYF
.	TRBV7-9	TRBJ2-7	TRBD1	TGTGCCAGCACCCCCCCGGGGGACAGGGTATCCTACGAGCAGTACTTC	CASTPPGDRVSYEQYF
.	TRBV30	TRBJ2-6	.	TGTGCCTGGAGTGGTGGACGGTACTCTGGGGCCAACGTCCTGACTTTC	CAWSGGRYSGANVLTF
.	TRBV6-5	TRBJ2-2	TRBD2	TGTGCCAGCAAATTAACTAGCGGGAAAACCGGGGAGCTGTTTTTT	CASKLTSGKTGELFF
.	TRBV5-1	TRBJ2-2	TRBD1	TGCGCCAGCAGCCCGGGACAGACCTCCCAAGTCGGGGAGCTGTTTTTT	CASSPGQTSQVGELFF
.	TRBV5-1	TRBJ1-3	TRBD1	TGCGCCAGCAGCGGGACAGGGGATACGGGAAACACCATATATTTT	CASSGTGDTGNTIYF
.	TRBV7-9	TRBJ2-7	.	TGTGCCAGCAGTGCCTTAACGGGGGAATCCTACGAGCAGTACTTC	CASSALTGESYEQYF
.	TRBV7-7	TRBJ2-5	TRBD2	TGTGCTAGCAGCTTAGCCCCTAGCGGGAGGGCCAGGGAGACCCAGTACTTC	CASSLAPSGRARETQYF
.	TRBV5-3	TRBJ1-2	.	TGTGCCAGAAGCTTGACAGTATATGGCTACACCTTC	CARSLTVYGYTF
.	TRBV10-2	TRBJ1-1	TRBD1	TGCGCCAGCAGTGAGCCCCGGGACAGGGGGAACACTGAAGCTTTCTTT	CASSEPRDRGNTEAFF
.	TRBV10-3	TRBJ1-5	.	TGTGCCATCAGTGATGGCGGAAGCAATCAGCCCCAGCATTTT	CAISDGGSNQPQHF